This TCR beta chain was sequenced in a study of early T cells in non-severe SARS-CoV-2 infection. Study-level information: Chains from this unsorted whole-blood bulk RNA could not be paired. Study-level points and caveats: VDJdb matching favored anti-spike CD8 responses, missing private and CD4 specificities.

In regard to this clonotype: As yet, its antigen is unknown.

Separate cDNA molecules each had unique molecular identifiers attached to them. TCRdb itself ran the 5' RACE reads through MiXCR, one entry per CDR3 protein. The sample includes 55,000 to 65,000 distinct CDR3 sequences, approximately 15% of them seen just once. The V and J ends lost 1 base and 6 bases respectively, with 4 bases between them. This CDR3 has 12 amino acids. Germline CDR1 and CDR2: SGHRS and YFSETQ. This rearrangement joins TRBV5-1 to TRBJ2-2, with D unresolved. Sequenced here: whole blood, sampled at baseline. The receptor was derived from an adult who was a healthcare worker with PCR-confirmed SARS-CoV-2 infection or an uninfected control (not recorded which). CDR3 region: CASSLHSGELFF. The DNA for the CDR3 is TGCGCCAGCAGCTTGCACTCCGGGGAGCTGTTTTTT.